These 22 T cell receptor beta chains were all obtained from the same sample, sequenced in a study of blood T cell repertoires in COVID-19. Using immunoSEQ multiplex PCR, the repertoire was profiled, and TCRdb retains in-frame clones only, with some absent. Among some 240,000 clones, 87% were seen once, and the ten largest hold 7.2%. The sample was peripheral blood. The source is a man in his sixties who had recovered from COVID-19.

The CDR3, as DNA: TGTGCCAGCTCGGGGCTGATGAACACTGAAGCTTTCTTT. The encoded protein is CASSGLMNTEAFF. The V gene is TRBV18, the J gene TRBJ1-1; perhaps TRBD1 as D (5 bases). CDR1 and CDR2 from the germline V gene are KGHSH and LQKENI. The CDR3 contains 13 residues. Trimming cost V 6 bases and J 0 bases, with 8 bases left between them.

CDR3 in amino acids: CASRPQGQGDTYGYTF. The CDR3, as DNA: TGTGCCAGCAGACCCCAGGGACAGGGGGACACCTATGGCTACACCTTC. The chain uses TRBV27 and TRBJ1-2; 11 bases map to TRBD1. CDR3 length equals 16 residues. After removal of 6 bases from V and 4 bases from J, the junction contained 10 bases not matched to a gene. The germline CDR1 and CDR2 sequences are MNHEY and SMNVEV (reference sequence).

V is TRBV30 and J is TRBJ1-4; 7 nucleotides agree with TRBD1. The CDR3 consists of 13 residues. Germline CDR1 reads GTSNPN; CDR2 reads SVGIG (reference sequence). V was pared by 2 bases and J by 13 bases, with 10 bases of the junction left unmatched. Here the CDR3 reads CAWSTPHRGGLFF. The CDR3 DNA reads TGTGCCTGGAGTACTCCTCACAGGGGCGGACTGTTTTTT.

The gene calls are TRBV5-4 and TRBJ2-6; 9 nucleotides match TRBD1. CDR3 length equals 17 residues. CDR1 SGHNT and CDR2 YYREEE come from the germline V gene (reference sequence). V gave up 4 bases and J gave up 3 bases; unmatched junction bases: 8. The CDR3 DNA sequence: TGTGCCAGCAGCCCGGGACAGGGTAACAGTGGGGCCAACGTCCTGACTTTC. It yields the protein CASSPGQGNSGANVLTF.

This clone has just one count. V is TRBV5-4 and J is TRBJ1-1, with a weak D call TRBD1 (5 bases). CDR3 length: 16 amino acids. CDR1 and CDR2 from the germline V gene are SGHNT and YYREEE (reference sequence). V lost 1 base to trimming and J lost 0 bases, with 13 bases between them. The chain's CDR3 is CASSLWGRRVNTEAFF. The DNA of the CDR3 is TGTGCCAGCAGCTTGTGGGGCCGGAGGGTGAACACTGAAGCTTTCTTT.

CDR3 sequence: CASTKDRGTEAFF. CDR3 in DNA: TGTGCCAGCACCAAAGACAGGGGCACTGAAGCTTTCTTT. The J gene is TRBJ1-1, the V gene TRBV7-8; 8 nucleotides match TRBD1. The CDR3 has 13 amino acids. V shed 7 bases, J shed 4 bases, and the junction held 5 bases outside the gene matches. CDR1 SGHVS and CDR2 FQNEAQ come from the germline V gene.

The chain uses TRBV18 and TRBJ2-7; 9 positions agree with TRBD1. The CDR3 covers 15 residues. The germline V gene has CDR1 KGHSH and CDR2 LQKENI. After removal of 0 bases from V and 3 bases from J, the junction contained 3 bases not matched to a gene. CDR3 in DNA: TGTGCCAGCTCACCACCGACGGGACAGGGCTACGAGCAGTACTTC. Protein sequence: CASSPPTGQGYEQYF.

The chain recombines TRBV7-2 with TRBJ1-2; TRBD1 matches 8 bases. The junction had 3 bases not matched to a gene; V was cut back by 5 bases and J by 4 bases. CDR3 length equals 13 residues. Per the germline V gene, CDR1 is SGHTA and CDR2 is FQGNSA. Here the CDR3 reads CASSVDRVYGYTF. For the CDR3, the DNA is TGTGCCAGCAGCGTGGACAGGGTCTATGGCTACACCTTC.

V and J are TRBV6-5 and TRBJ1-2, with D hard to call. Between the trimmed V and J ends, which lost 7 bases and 4 bases, there was a span of 10 bases. From germline, CDR1 is MNHEY and CDR2 SVGAGI. The CDR3 sequence is 12 residues long. The chain's CDR3 is CASTGRIYGYTF. The DNA for the CDR3 is TGTGCCAGCACCGGGAGGATCTATGGCTACACCTTC.

J is TRBJ1-5 and V is TRBV21-1; no DNA check was done on the table's D call, TRBD1. TRBV21-1 is labeled a pseudogene. The CDR3 covers 17 residues. The CDR3 loop is CASSKAQGVSGNQPQHF. The CDR3 coding sequence is TGTGCCAGCAGCAAAGCTCAGGGGGTCTCAGGGAACCAGCCCCAGCATTTT.

Only a few counts were recorded for this clone. The chain is built from TRBV12-5 and TRBJ1-2; D is undetermined. V was shortened by 2 bases and J by 2 bases, with 6 bases between the two germline ends. Germline values: CDR1 LGHNT, CDR2 FRNRAP. This CDR3 has 13 residues. The CDR3 region has the DNA TGTGCTAGTGGTTTGCGGGAGAACTATGGCTACACCTTC. This gives the protein CASGLRENYGYTF.

The chain employs TRBV10-3 and TRBJ1-6, with 10 bases aligning to TRBD1. The CDR3 loop spans 14 amino acids. Trimming cost V 10 bases and J 9 bases; bases outside gene matches: 9. Looked up from germline, CDR1 is ENHRY and CDR2 is SYGVKD. The DNA of the CDR3 is TGTGCCACACACCCAGGACAGGGGGGTTCACCCCTCCACTTT. Its protein is CATHPGQGGSPLHF.

The rearrangement links TRBV7-9 to TRBJ2-5; D might be TRBD1 (5 bases). The germline V and J ends were trimmed by 1 base and 5 bases, with 14 bases remaining between them. This CDR3 has 15 residues. The germline CDR1 and CDR2 sequences are SEHNR and FQNEAQ (reference sequence). The CDR3 is CASSLGGQGLETQYF. In nucleotides, the CDR3 is TGTGCCAGCAGCTTAGGTGGACAAGGGTTGGAGACCCAGTACTTC.

The rearrangement links TRBV3-1 (or the pseudogene TRBV3-2) to TRBJ1-2; 11 nucleotides match TRBD1. The CDR3 totals 16 residues. Germline CDR1 reads LGHDT; CDR2 reads YNNKEL (reference sequence). With V trimmed by 4 bases and J by 1 base, 5 bases remained unmatched. CDR3 loop: CASSLGQGALNYGYTF. Written as DNA, the CDR3 is TGTGCCAGCAGCCTTGGACAGGGGGCCCTTAACTATGGCTACACCTTC.

This chain connects TRBV6-1 to TRBJ2-1, with 15 bases lining up with TRBD2. This CDR3 is built from 16 residues. CDR1 is MNHNS and CDR2 is SASEGT in the germline V gene. J lost 9 bases, V lost 4 bases, and 7 bases had no gene match. CDR3 nucleotide sequence: TGTGCCAGCAGTGTCCGGACTAGCGGGGGGGCTGGTGAGCAGTTCTTC. Protein product: CASSVRTSGGAGEQFF.

V and J are TRBV7-2 and TRBJ1-5; TRBD1 might be the D (5 bases). Germline V gene data show CDR1 as SGHTA and CDR2 as FQGNSA. V was cut by 1 base and J by 7 bases, with 20 bases left in between. This CDR3 contains 17 residues. The CDR3 sequence is CASSLDKGVAGRQPQHF. The CDR3 DNA sequence: TGTGCCAGCAGCTTAGATAAGGGAGTAGCAGGGAGGCAGCCCCAGCATTTT.

CDR3 DNA: TGTGCCGGTGCGGGGGGCCATGGCTACACCTTC. Its translation is CAGAGGHGYTF. The V call is TRBV6-5, the J call TRBJ1-2; a possible D gene is TRBD1 (6 bases). V lost 11 bases to trimming and J lost 6 bases, with 13 bases between them. CDR1 and CDR2 (germline): MNHEY, SVGAGI. The CDR3 is 11 amino acids.

V usage is TRBV11-2 and J usage is TRBJ2-6; 8 bases map to TRBD1. Germline assignment: CDR1 SGHAT and CDR2 FQNNGV. This CDR3 region has 18 residues. V trimming: 0 bases; J trimming: 4 bases; junction bases outside the gene matches: 8. The CDR3 here is CASSLDQLRGPGANVLTF. DNA for the CDR3: TGTGCCAGCAGCTTAGATCAGCTCAGGGGGCCCGGGGCCAACGTCCTGACTTTC.

The chain links TRBV5-5 to TRBJ2-7; D may be TRBD1 (6 bases). The germline V gene encodes CDR1 SGHKS and CDR2 YYEKEE (reference sequence). With 4 bases removed from V and 4 bases from J, the gap between germline ends came to 15 bases. This CDR3 has 14 residues. The CDR3 sequence is CASSTGQTLYEQYF. CDR3 coding DNA: TGTGCCAGCAGCACCGGACAGACTCTATACGAGCAGTACTTC.

The chain has TRBV2 and TRBJ2-7; 7 positions agree with TRBD2. This CDR3 has 14 residues. The germline CDR1 and CDR2 sequences are SNHLY and FYNNEI. J lost 0 bases, V lost 4 bases, and 3 bases had no gene match. CDR3 amino acids: CASSVSGGSYEQYF. In DNA form, the CDR3 reads TGTGCCAGCAGTGTGTCGGGGGGCTCCTACGAGCAGTACTTC.

The rearrangement joins TRBV29-1 to TRBJ2-3; tentative D call: TRBD1 (5 bases). The CDR3 loop spans 11 amino acids. Germline CDR1 SQVTM, CDR2 ANQGSEA. Trimming left V 3 bases short and J 10 bases short, with 11 bases between. This chain's CDR3 is CSVEVRVAQYF. The DNA for the CDR3 is TGCAGCGTTGAGGTCAGGGTTGCGCAGTATTTT.

The chain is built from TRBV3-1 (or the pseudogene TRBV3-2) and TRBJ2-5; D is perhaps TRBD2 (5 bases). The CDR3 contains 14 residues. Germline CDR1 and CDR2: LGHDT and YNNKEL (reference sequence). The V gene lost 1 base and the J gene lost 4 bases, with 10 bases spanning the gap. The CDR3 region is CASSQVIGRETQYF. The CDR3 DNA is TGTGCCAGCAGCCAAGTCATTGGGAGAGAGACCCAGTACTTC.